The T cell receptor beta chain under discussion was sequenced for a study of cytomegalovirus exposure and HLA in healthy donors. These donors counted as nominally healthy when sampled, but unrecorded immune exposures were likely. Amplification used 60 Vbeta primers and 13 Jbeta primers. Original data processing: In a later analysis, of around 85 million unique beta chains, about 12 million appeared in at least two donors. Profiled with immunoSEQ multiplex PCR; TCRdb holds only in-frame clones, not every one. That table supplies the V and J calls and clone size; D and trimming were determined from the DNA. Altogether some 160,000 clones are present, about 85% being singletons, with the ten largest covering about 6.3%. This sequence originates from a male donor in good health and CMV-seropositive. Specimen: PBMCs.

The CDR3 DNA reads TGTGCCAGCAGTTATAGCGGGCAAGAGACCCAGTACTTC. This gives the protein CASSYSGQETQYF. The chain carries TRBV27 and TRBJ2-5; 7 bases line up with TRBD2. Germline CDR1 reads MNHEY; CDR2 reads SMNVEV (reference sequence). The CDR3 contains 13 residues. Germline trimming cut 4 bases from V and 2 bases from J; bases unmatched to any gene: 1.